The rows below give T cell receptor beta chains drawn from one sample of a study of blood T cell repertoires in COVID-19. TCRdb keeps only in-frame clones here, not all; method: immunoSEQ multiplex PCR. Among fewer than 60,000 clones listed, 80% to 90% were seen once. The sample comprised peripheral blood. These TCRs come from a human donor with active COVID-19. The donor label of this sample is uncertain. Each CDR3 is given with its conserved first and last residue. A D gene is named only where the DNA matches it firmly. The size field is filled for only some rows; it gives once, few, many or a size class.

j_call,clone_size,v_call,d_call,cdr3_aa,cdr3_nt
TRBJ1-5,once,TRBV5-5,-,CARIERAPNQPQHF,TGTGCCAGGATCGAGCGAGCCCCGAATCAGCCCCAGCATTTT
TRBJ2-1,-,TRBV2,-,CASTRGLLGSYNEQFF,TGTGCCAGCACCCGAGGACTCCTCGGCTCCTACAATGAGCAGTTCTTC
TRBJ1-4,-,TRBV3-1/TRBV3-2,-,CASRAGATNEKLFF,TGTGCCAGCAGAGCAGGTGCAACTAATGAAAAACTGTTTTTT
TRBJ2-1,-,TRBV27,-,CASRLWREGGNEQFF,TGTGCCAGCAGGCTTTGGCGGGAAGGAGGCAATGAGCAGTTCTTC
TRBJ1-2,few,TRBV6-6,TRBD1,CASSGGQSTYGYTF,TGTGCCAGCAGTGGGGGACAGTCAACCTATGGCTACACCTTC
TRBJ2-3,-,TRBV6-4,TRBD1,CASSDGTGGTDTQYF,TGTGCCAGCAGTGACGGGACAGGGGGCACAGATACGCAGTATTTT
TRBJ2-1,-,TRBV7-7,TRBD1,CASSPGQGGDEQFF,TGTGCTAGCAGCCCGGGACAGGGTGGAGATGAGCAGTTCTTC
TRBJ2-7,-,TRBV7-9,TRBD2,CASSFSSGSYEQYF,TGTGCCAGCAGCTTTTCTAGCGGGAGTTACGAGCAGTACTTC
TRBJ1-2,once,TRBV27,TRBD1,CASSTGQKNSLYGYTF,TGTGCCAGCAGTACGGGACAGAAAAATTCTCTCTATGGCTACACCTTC
TRBJ1-2,-,TRBV3-1/TRBV3-2,TRBD1,CASSQDLTGGHGYTF,TGTGCCAGCAGCCAAGATCTCACAGGGGGACATGGCTACACCTTC
TRBJ1-3,few,TRBV4-1,TRBD1,CASSQGQGDTIYF,TGCGCCAGCAGCCAAGGACAGGGAGACACCATATATTTT
TRBJ1-5,-,TRBV19,-,CASSIGETGQPQHF,TGTGCCAGTAGTATAGGGGAAACGGGGCAGCCCCAGCATTTT
TRBJ1-1,-,TRBV14,-,CASSQDQNTEAFF,TGTGCCAGCAGCCAAGATCAGAACACTGAAGCTTTCTTT
TRBJ1-3,-,TRBV7-3,-,CASSTAGGSGNTIYF,TGTGCCAGCAGCACCGCCGGGGGTTCTGGAAACACCATATATTTT
TRBJ2-2,-,TRBV7-3,TRBD2,CASSSPTGLASGELFF,TGTGCCAGCAGCTCCCCGACGGGACTAGCGTCTGGGGAGCTGTTTTTT
TRBJ2-1,-,TRBV5-4,TRBD1,CASSLEGTGPNEQFF,TGTGCCAGCAGCTTGGAAGGGACAGGGCCCAATGAGCAGTTCTTC
TRBJ2-5,once,TRBV5-1,-,CASSLGSQETQYF,TGCGCCAGCAGCTTGGGCAGCCAAGAGACCCAGTACTTC
TRBJ1-3,few,TRBV5-1,-,CASSSNTGNTIYF,TGCGCCAGCAGCTCAAACACTGGAAACACCATATATTTT
TRBJ2-2,-,TRBV28,TRBD1,CASSWGQGYTGELFF,TGTGCCAGCAGTTGGGGACAGGGGTACACCGGGGAGCTGTTTTTT
TRBJ2-1,-,TRBV5-1,TRBD1,CASSPETGKRNEQFF,TGCGCCAGCAGCCCAGAGACAGGGAAGAGGAATGAGCAGTTCTTC
TRBJ1-4,-,TRBV4-1,TRBD1,CASSQGQSTNEKLFF,TGCGCCAGCAGCCAGGGACAGTCAACTAATGAAAAACTGTTTTTT
TRBJ1-1,-,TRBV3-1/TRBV3-2,-,CASSERQMTPAFF,TGTGCCAGCAGCGAACGACAGATGACTCCAGCTTTCTTT
TRBJ1-6,many,TRBV7-9,-,CASSFTDISSYNSPLHF,TGTGCCAGCAGCTTCACAGATATAAGCTCCTATAATTCACCCCTCCACTTT
TRBJ1-2,-,TRBV5-1,TRBD1,CASSLAQGEGYTF,TGCGCCAGCAGCTTGGCGCAGGGGGAAGGCTACACCTTC
TRBJ2-2,-,TRBV10-3,TRBD1,CAIRPRTGMMAGELFF,TGTGCCATCAGACCAAGGACAGGGATGATGGCCGGGGAGCTGTTTTTT
TRBJ1-1,-,TRBV9,-,CASSVSMSHTEAFF,TGTGCCAGCAGCGTGTCCATGAGCCACACTGAAGCTTTCTTT
TRBJ2-2,-,TRBV5-1,-,CASSPTPNTGELFF,TGCGCCAGCAGCCCTACTCCCAACACCGGGGAGCTGTTTTTT
TRBJ2-7,-,TRBV29-1,-,CSVTTTLGYEQYF,TGCAGCGTTACTACGACCCTTGGGTACGAGCAGTACTTC
TRBJ2-1,-,TRBV28,-,CAGRRTPDGNEQFF,TGTGCCGGACGGAGGACTCCCGATGGGAATGAGCAGTTCTTC
TRBJ1-1,-,TRBV5-1,-,CASSEQGRNTEAFF,TGCGCCAGCAGCGAGCAGGGTCGGAACACTGAAGCTTTCTTT
TRBJ2-1,-,TRBV25-1,-,CASSEYMGGWDHNEQFF,TGTGCCAGCAGTGAATATATGGGGGGATGGGATCACAATGAGCAGTTCTTC
TRBJ1-1,-,TRBV7-9,-,CASSLGAGNTEAFF,TGTGCCAGCAGCTTGGGGGCGGGGAACACTGAAGCTTTCTTT
TRBJ2-7,-,TRBV5-4,TRBD2,CASSRLAGENEQYF,TGTGCCAGCAGCAGACTAGCGGGAGAAAACGAGCAGTACTTC
TRBJ1-1,-,TRBV28,TRBD1,CASSLQAGTGNTEAFF,TGTGCCAGCAGTTTGCAGGCCGGGACAGGGAACACTGAAGCTTTCTTT